This entry lists 10 T cell receptor beta chains sequenced from one sample in a study of T-cell memory formation after mild COVID-19. TCRdb re-called the 5' RACE reads with MiXCR, one entry per CDR3 protein. In the table there are approximately 300,000 distinct CDR3 sequences, approximately 19% of which are singletons. Input material: PBMCs or a T cell subset sorted from them (not recorded which). The receptors come from a man aged 18 to 35 who had mild COVID-19 (a few samples of this study predate the infection). Cell type and time point are not known.

The rearrangement uses TRBV6-4 and TRBJ1-2; TRBD1 aligns across 10 bases. Germline V gene data show CDR1 as MRHNA and CDR2 as SNTAGT. This CDR3 is 15 amino acids long. With 4 bases clipped from V and 2 bases from J, the junction kept 4 bases outside the gene matches. The CDR3 DNA reads TGTGCCAGCAGTGCGGGACAGGGGAAAAACTATGGCTACACCTTC. It yields the protein CASSAGQGKNYGYTF.

The chain links TRBV11-2 to TRBJ2-3; D uncertain. The CDR3 has 15 residues. Trimming took 6 bases from V and 6 from J, leaving 19 bases between them. Per the germline V gene, CDR1 is SGHAT and CDR2 is FQNNGV. The CDR3 bases are TGTGCCAGCAGACAAACACCCGACCTTCTTGATACGCAGTATTTT. Amino acid sequence: CASRQTPDLLDTQYF.

This chain connects TRBV20-1 to TRBJ2-2; no definite D call. Germline V lookup: CDR1 DFQATT, CDR2 SNEGSKA (reference sequence). The V gene lost 1 base and the J gene lost 4 bases, with 7 bases spanning the gap. The CDR3 contains 13 residues. The CDR3 sequence is CSARAGPTGELFF. DNA of the CDR3: TGCAGTGCTAGAGCGGGCCCCACCGGGGAGCTGTTTTTT.

This clonotype has only a few counts. The chain recombines TRBV2 with TRBJ1-6, with D tentatively TRBD1 (6 bases). The CDR3 runs to 15 residues. The V gene's germline CDR1 is SNHLY and CDR2 FYNNEI. With 7 bases removed from V and 4 bases from J, the gap between germline ends came to 14 bases. The CDR3 nucleotides read TGTGCCAGCAACGAAGACAGGTCTTATAATTCACCCCTCCACTTT. Protein product: CASNEDRSYNSPLHF.

This clonotype appeared a few times. J is TRBJ1-5 and V is TRBV20-1; D is possibly TRBD1 (5 bases). Per germline, CDR1 DFQATT and CDR2 SNEGSKA (reference sequence). The V end lost 1 base, the J end lost 2 bases, and 9 bases lay between the germline ends. This CDR3 contains 14 residues. The CDR3, as DNA: TGCAGTGCTAGAGGAGGGGAAGGCAATCAGCCCCAGCATTTT. This gives the protein CSARGGEGNQPQHF.

This clonotype was recorded a few times. The V call is TRBV5-5, the J call TRBJ2-7; D is undetermined. Germline V gives CDR1 SGHKS, CDR2 YYEKEE (reference sequence). The ends were cut back, 0 bases at V and 2 bases at J, with 9 bases in the middle. The CDR3 covers 14 residues. This CDR3 is CASSLVDETYEQYF. The CDR3 nucleotides are TGTGCCAGCAGCTTGGTGGATGAAACCTACGAGCAGTACTTC.

This clonotype was counted a few times. The V gene is TRBV7-2, the J gene TRBJ2-7; D perhaps matches TRBD2 (7 bases). V lost 0 bases and J 1 base, leaving 10 bases between the germline ends. The V gene's germline CDR1 is SGHTA and CDR2 FQGNSA. The CDR3 runs to 15 residues. CDR3 in DNA: TGTGCCAGCAGCTTAGCGGGGGGGCGGTCCTACGAGCAGTACTTC. Amino acids: CASSLAGGRSYEQYF.

The J gene is TRBJ2-1, the V gene TRBV6-1, with 10 bases lining up with TRBD2. The CDR3 is 15 amino acids. V was pared by 2 bases and J by 5 bases, with 3 bases of the junction left unmatched. Germline CDR1 is MNHNS and CDR2 is SASEGT. The CDR3 DNA sequence: TGTGCCAGCAGTGAACTAGCGGGGGACAACAATGAGCAGTTCTTC. It yields the protein CASSELAGDNNEQFF.

This clonotype was counted between two and nine times. The gene calls are TRBV20-1 and TRBJ2-1, with D perhaps TRBD1 or TRBD2 (5 bases each). From germline, CDR1 is DFQATT and CDR2 SNEGSKA (reference sequence). The CDR3 runs 13 residues. V shed 5 bases and J shed 9 bases, with 17 bases lying between them. The CDR3 spells CSASGTDDGEQFF. The CDR3 nucleotides are TGCAGTGCTTCCGGGACGGACGATGGTGAGCAGTTCTTC.

This clonotype was picked up a small number of times. This chain links TRBV20-1 with TRBJ2-1, with TRBD2 matching 7 bases. There are 13 residues in the CDR3. CDR1 is DFQATT and CDR2 is SNEGSKA in the germline V gene (reference sequence). With V trimmed by 2 bases and J by 7 bases, 5 bases remained unmatched. The CDR3 DNA follows: TGCAGTGCTAGACTAGCGGACTTGAATGAGCAGTTCTTC. It translates to CSARLADLNEQFF.